The 17 T cell receptor beta chains in this list originate from one sample, sequenced in a study of vaccination effects on CD4 cells after COVID-19. The assay was immunoSEQ multiplex PCR, and TCRdb's table has in-frame clones only and misses some. Of around 30,000 clones listed, 73% were seen once; the top ten hold approximately 10%. Antigen specificity for these receptors is unknown. ViraFEST expansion of antigen-specific CD4+ T cells with viral peptide pools preceded sequencing. Culture lasted about 11 days before CD4+ T cell isolation. All participants had two doses of either the BNT162b2 or mRNA-1273 vaccine. The source material was CD4+ T cells from PBMCs cultured with HCoV-NL63 spike peptides, sampled after COVID-19 vaccination. The receptor source for this set is a human donor who received a COVID-19 vaccine.

For the CDR3, the DNA is TGTGCCAGCAGCCCCGGGACTACACGGGAGACCCAGTACTTC. Its translation: CASSPGTTRETQYF. The rearrangement links TRBV7-7 to TRBJ2-5, with TRBD2 matching 7 bases. V lost 5 bases and J lost 5; bases outside the gene matches: 8. The CDR3 covers 14 residues. Germline CDR1 SSHAT, CDR2 FNYEAQ (reference sequence).

V and J are TRBV7-9 and TRBJ2-3; 8 nucleotides agree with TRBD2. The CDR3 is made up of 15 amino acids. From germline, CDR1 is SEHNR and CDR2 FQNEAQ (reference sequence). Unmatched junction bases numbered 9, after V lost 5 bases and J lost 5 bases. CDR3 protein: CASSPPGLGGDTQYF. As DNA, the CDR3 is TGTGCCAGCAGCCCTCCGGGACTAGGGGGAGATACGCAGTATTTT.

The chain links TRBV9 to TRBJ1-1; D not resolved. Germline V gene lookup returns CDR1 SGDLS and CDR2 YYNGEE. The germline V and J ends were trimmed by 4 bases and 0 bases, with 10 bases remaining between them. This CDR3 has 14 residues. CDR3 bases: TGTGCCAGCAGCCCGGAGAGAATGAACACTGAAGCTTTCTTT. Translating it yields CASSPERMNTEAFF.

A few counts support this clone. This rearrangement joins TRBV5-4 to TRBJ2-7; 7 bases map to TRBD1. CDR1 and CDR2 (germline): SGHNT, YYREEE (reference sequence). The CDR3 is 15 amino acids. V was pared by 0 bases and J by 2 bases, with 5 bases of the junction left unmatched. CDR3 coding DNA: TGTGCCAGCAGCTTGGACAGGGGAACCACCTACGAGCAGTACTTC. This codes for CASSLDRGTTYEQYF.

V gene TRBV2 combines with J gene TRBJ2-1, with D possibly being TRBD2 (5 bases). Germline CDR1 and CDR2: SNHLY and FYNNEI. V gave up 5 bases and J gave up 12 bases, with 17 bases separating them. The CDR3 contains 13 residues. CDR3 nucleotide sequence: TGTGCCAGCAGTATTTCCCCGGACGGACTGCAGTTCTTC. It specifies CASSISPDGLQFF.

This sequence joins TRBV19 and TRBJ2-7; 7 bases line up with TRBD1. The CDR3 has 15 amino acids. Germline CDR1 and CDR2: LNHDA and SQIVND (reference sequence). The junction had 10 bases not matched to a gene; V was cut back by 3 bases and J by 5 bases. Written as DNA, the CDR3 is TGTGCCAGTAGTATTACCCGGGACAGAACCAACGAGCAGTACTTC. It specifies CASSITRDRTNEQYF. Complete variable domain (other parts from reference TRBV19 and TRBJ2-7): DGGITQSPKYLFRKEGQNVTLSCEQNLNHDAMYWYRQDPGQGLRLIYYSQIVNDFQKGDIAEGYSVSREKKESFPLTVTSAQKNPTAFYLCASSITRDRTNEQYFGPGTRLTVT.

This chain links TRBV6-5 with TRBJ1-2, with 7 bases matching TRBD1. V lost 6 bases and J lost 1; bases outside the gene matches: 5. The CDR3 loop spans 14 amino acids. CDR1 MNHEY and CDR2 SVGAGI come from the germline V gene. The CDR3 is CASSRDRNNYGYTF. The CDR3 DNA reads as TGTGCCAGCAGCCGGGACAGAAATAACTATGGCTACACCTTC.

This clone was detected only a few times. This sequence joins TRBV6-4 and TRBJ2-2; TRBD2 matches 8 bases. Per germline, CDR1 MRHNA and CDR2 SNTAGT. V lost 4 bases and J lost 1; bases outside the gene matches: 2. The CDR3 loop spans 15 amino acids. The CDR3 coding sequence is TGTGCCAGCAGTGCTACTAGCGGGAACACCGGGGAGCTGTTTTTT. It encodes CASSATSGNTGELFF.

The chain couples TRBV10-3 to TRBJ1-1; D ambiguous. Per the germline V gene, CDR1 is ENHRY and CDR2 is SYGVKD. This CDR3 spans 13 amino acids. Trimming shortened V by 0 bases and J by 3 bases, and 5 bases separated the two germline ends. CDR3: CAISESSDTEAFF. The CDR3 DNA sequence: TGTGCCATCAGTGAGTCCTCGGACACTGAAGCTTTCTTT.

The chain links TRBV7-9 to TRBJ2-3; a possible D gene is TRBD2 (5 bases). Germline V lookup: CDR1 SEHNR, CDR2 FQNEAQ (reference sequence). The CDR3 is 16 amino acids. V was trimmed by 1 base and J by 6 bases, leaving 17 bases between them. The CDR3 bases are TGTGCCAGCAGCTTAGGTAACCGGGGAGCTAAGGATACGCAGTATTTT. It translates to CASSLGNRGAKDTQYF.

The V gene is TRBV5-1, the J gene TRBJ1-4, with D perhaps TRBD1 (5 bases). V shed 4 bases and J shed 7 bases, with 17 bases lying between them. The germline gives CDR1 SGHRS, CDR2 YFSETQ. The CDR3 has 15 amino acids. The DNA for the CDR3 is TGCGCCAGCAGCCCAGCCGGACAACTAGGTGAAAAACTGTTTTTT. It specifies CASSPAGQLGEKLFF.

The genes are TRBV12-3 or TRBV12-4 and TRBJ2-5; a weak D match, TRBD2 (5 bases). This CDR3 comprises 13 residues. With 10 bases removed from V and 2 bases from J, the gap between germline ends came to 14 bases. CDR3 DNA sequence: TGTGCCACCATGAGCGGCGTTCAAGAGACCCAGTACTTC. This translates into CATMSGVQETQYF.

The chain links TRBV10-2 to TRBJ2-7; D gene uncertain. V lost 7 bases and J 0 bases, leaving 10 bases between the germline ends. Germline loops: CDR1 WSHSY, CDR2 SAAADI. The CDR3 loop spans 13 amino acids. The chain's CDR3 is CASTQQPSYEQYF. The CDR3 bases are TGCGCCAGCACCCAGCAACCCTCCTACGAGCAGTACTTC.

The V call is TRBV29-1, the J call TRBJ2-3; the match to TRBD1 covers 10 bases. Losses at the gene ends were 6 bases for V and 3 bases for J; bases not matched to a gene: 6. Germline CDR1 SQVTM, CDR2 ANQGSEA. The CDR3 sequence is 14 residues long. CDR3: CSVADRGGTDTQYF. Written as DNA, the CDR3 is TGCAGCGTGGCGGACAGGGGGGGAACAGATACGCAGTATTTT.

The chain carries TRBV3-1 (or the pseudogene TRBV3-2) and TRBJ1-2, with 7 nucleotides matching TRBD1. V lost 4 bases to trimming and J lost 12 bases; unmatched junction nucleotides: 8. Germline V gene lookup returns CDR1 LGHDT and CDR2 YNNKEL (reference sequence). CDR3 size: 12 residues. DNA of the CDR3: TGTGCCAGCAGCCGACAAGACAGGGAAAACACCTTC. Translated, it gives CASSRQDRENTF.

This clone turned up a few times. The chain couples TRBV10-1 to TRBJ2-1; TRBD2 matches at 7 bases. Trimming cost V 1 base and J 12 bases; bases outside gene matches: 12. The CDR3 has 15 residues. CDR1 is WNHNN and CDR2 is SYGVQD in the germline V gene (reference sequence). The CDR3 DNA reads as TGCGCCAGCAGTGAGTATCGACTAGCCCTACTAATGCAGTTCTTC. Protein product: CASSEYRLALLMQFF.

This chain uses TRBV10-1 with TRBJ2-1; the D gene is possibly TRBD1 (6 bases). The CDR3 extends over 13 amino acids. The germline V and J ends were trimmed by 9 bases and 8 bases, with 17 bases remaining between them. Germline-derived CDR1 and CDR2 are WNHNN and SYGVQD (reference sequence). CDR3 loop: CASTPSQGHEQFF. DNA for the CDR3: TGCGCCAGTACCCCGTCACAGGGCCATGAGCAGTTCTTC.